The clone carrying this TCR beta chain turned up a few times. Its target is not known. The entry originates in a study of T cell responses to AZD1222 COVID-19 vaccine. Profiling relied on immunoSEQ multiplex PCR, and the TCRdb table lists in-frame clones only, not all of them. The sample consists of about 130,000 clones, around 90% of them appearing once. Germline V gene lookup returns CDR1 KGHSH and CDR2 LQKENI. The CDR3 consists of 18 residues. V was pared by 0 bases and J by 3 bases, with 14 bases of the junction left unmatched. Broader study findings: Donors were largely white British and mainly female; clonal diversity was possibly underestimated. Once two AZD1222 doses were given, Spike-specific TCR breadth and depth went up.

Sequencing used peripheral blood, obtained on day 0 of AZD1222 vaccination. This chain joins TRBV18 and TRBJ2-7; 7 bases line up with TRBD2. The clonotype comes from an adult in good health. CDR3 coding DNA: TGTGCCAGCTCACCACCGATCGCGACGGGACTACATATCTACGAGCAGTACTTC. It yields the protein CASSPPIATGLHIYEQYF.